Here is one T cell receptor beta chain with its context. These data belong to a study of blood T cells in healthy people across ages. This CDR3 is built from 14 residues. Trimming cost V 3 bases and J 3 bases, with 12 bases left between them. Germline loops: CDR1 DFQATT, CDR2 SNEGSKA (reference sequence). The second PCR ran about 6 to 11 cycles with a sample-barcoded 5' primer and J-beta primers. TCRdb re-analysed the 5' RACE reads in MiXCR, keeping a single row per CDR3 protein. The repertoire has hundreds of thousands of distinct CDR3 sequences, roughly 25% of them found once; the top ten carry under 10%. This sample was also put to use in a study of T cells of mothers and their children.

Sequences were obtained from blood. This clonotype was obtained from a boy between 10 and 17 years old in good health. The chain is built from TRBV20-1 and TRBJ1-5, with D hard to call. CDR3 DNA sequence: TGCAGTGCTAGTACTGAAGTTGACAATCAGCCCCAGCATTTT. Its translation: CSASTEVDNQPQHF.